The 27 T cell receptor beta chains presented below share a single source sample, sequenced in a study of T cells after posttransplantation cyclophosphamide (dated by TCRdb to the mid-2010s). This sample's treatment or condition label indicates: high-dose cyclophosphamide on days +3 and +4 as single-agent GVHD prophylaxis. PTCy patients received busulfan and fludarabine conditioning, a related or unrelated marrow graft, and cyclophosphamide on days +3 and +4. Libraries were made using the immunoSEQ multiplex PCR assay. The immuneACCESS repertoire file appears here via TCRdb, limited to in-frame rearrangements. These files lack a portion of the clones; in checked studies, under half of the deficit traces to unresolved V genes, and the cause of the others is not known. This sample has 20,000 or so clones in its table, and 87% of those were observed once. The top ten clones comprise about 7% of the sample.

Sample: PBMCs, taken after allogeneic stem cell transplant with posttransplant cyclophosphamide. These receptors were collected from a female patient in her 40s who received an allogeneic stem cell transplant from a related donor, was CMV-positive, and had no GVHD. The graft donor may be the source of some T cells after a transplant.

CDR3 protein: CASSLSWTKTYEQYF. DNA for the CDR3: TGTGCCAGCAGTTTATCCTGGACAAAGACCTACGAGCAGTACTTC. J is TRBJ2-7 and V is TRBV28, with D possibly matching TRBD1 (5 bases). The CDR3 consists of 15 residues. Trimming removed 1 base from V and 2 bases from J, with 12 bases in between. Germline CDR1 and CDR2: MDHEN and SYDVKM.

Only one count was recorded for this clone. V usage is TRBV10-1 and J usage is TRBJ2-5, with 9 nucleotides matching TRBD1. The ends lost 4 bases at V and 3 bases at J; junction bases unmatched: 6. The CDR3 sequence is 15 residues long. Looked up from germline, CDR1 is WNHNN and CDR2 is SYGVQD (reference sequence). The CDR3 DNA sequence: TGCGCCAGCAGTGGGTGGACAGGGGTAGAAGAGACCCAGTACTTC. Translated: CASSGWTGVEETQYF.

This chain connects TRBV28 to TRBJ2-5, with TRBD1 matching 8 bases. Germline V gene sequence: CDR1 MDHEN, CDR2 SYDVKM. CDR3 length: 17 amino acids. With 5 bases clipped from V and 1 base from J, the junction kept 12 bases outside the gene matches. The CDR3 DNA follows: TGTGCCAGCAGTGAGACGTCGGGACAGGCCTTCCAAGAGACCCAGTACTTC. This gives the protein CASSETSGQAFQETQYF.

This chain joins TRBV5-1 and TRBJ2-5; D might be TRBD2 (6 bases). Germline V gene sequence: CDR1 SGHRS, CDR2 YFSETQ. The germline V and J ends were trimmed by 0 bases and 3 bases, with 6 bases remaining between them. The CDR3 consists of 13 residues. CDR3: CASSLGGEETQYF. CDR3 sequence (DNA): TGCGCCAGCAGCTTGGGGGGGGAAGAGACCCAGTACTTC.

The chain has TRBV6-5 and TRBJ1-4; D perhaps matches TRBD1 (6 bases). This CDR3 is 12 amino acids long. Germline lookup yields CDR1 MNHEY and CDR2 SVGAGI. V lost 2 bases and J lost 12, with 10 bases in between. The CDR3 is CASSYRGLELFF. In DNA, the CDR3 is TGTGCCAGCAGTTACAGGGGGTTGGAACTGTTTTTT.

This clone was observed once. V and J are TRBV10-1 and TRBJ1-2; D is uncertain. The germline V gene has CDR1 WNHNN and CDR2 SYGVQD (reference sequence). V was trimmed by 6 bases and J by 0 bases, leaving 8 bases between them. The CDR3 contains 13 residues. The CDR3 region is CASSTGANYGYTF. DNA of the CDR3: TGCGCCAGCAGCACGGGAGCTAACTATGGCTACACCTTC.

This clone was recorded only once. The gene calls are TRBV11-2 and TRBJ1-1, with 8 bases that match TRBD1. After removal of 10 bases from V and 0 bases from J, the junction contained 13 bases not matched to a gene. From germline, CDR1 is SGHAT and CDR2 FQNNGV. This CDR3 contains 16 residues. The CDR3 coding sequence is TGTGCCACCGGACAGGGCGGTTTAAGAATGAACACTGAAGCTTTCTTT. Translation: CATGQGGLRMNTEAFF. Full variable domain (outside the CDR3, taken from reference TRBV11-2 and TRBJ1-1): EAGVAQSPRYKIIEKRQSVAFWCNPISGHATLYWYQQILGQGPKLLIQFQNNGVVDDSQLPKDRFSAERLKGVDSTLKIQPAKLEDSAVYLCATGQGGLRMNTEAFFGQGTRLTVV.

The chain recombines TRBV6-5 with TRBJ2-7; D perhaps matches TRBD2 (5 bases). V lost 1 base and J lost 3, with 13 bases in between. Germline CDR1 reads MNHEY; CDR2 reads SVGAGI. The CDR3 length is 15 residues. CDR3 in DNA: TGTGCCAGCAGTTACTGGGCGGGCCGAAACTACGAGCAGTACTTC. This sequence encodes CASSYWAGRNYEQYF.

The chain combines TRBV5-8 with TRBJ1-5, with D tentatively TRBD1 (6 bases). CDR3 length equals 15 residues. Germline CDR1 SGHTS, CDR2 YDEGEE. Trimming cost V 1 base and J 2 bases, with 10 bases left between them. This CDR3 is CASSLRGGGNQPQHF. CDR3 DNA: TGTGCCAGCAGCTTGAGAGGGGGAGGCAATCAGCCCCAGCATTTT. Full variable domain (remainder filled in from reference TRBV5-8 and TRBJ1-5): EAGVTQSPTHLIKTRGQQATLRCSPISGHTSVYWYQQALGLGLQFLLWYDEGEERNRGNFPPRFSGRQFPNYSSELNVNALELEDSALYLCASSLRGGGNQPQHFGDGTRLSIL.

The V and J genes are TRBV19 and TRBJ1-1, with D possibly being TRBD1 (6 bases). CDR3 length equals 14 residues. CDR1 is LNHDA and CDR2 is SQIVND in the germline V gene (reference sequence). Trimming removed 5 bases at V and 1 base at J, with 11 bases between. The CDR3 region is CASSAPGQNTEAFF. The CDR3 DNA follows: TGTGCCAGTAGTGCACCGGGACAGAACACTGAAGCTTTCTTT.

V gene TRBV21-1 combines with J gene TRBJ2-4; the tabulated D call, TRBD2, remains unverified against the DNA. TRBV21-1 is recorded as a pseudogene. The CDR3 is made up of 15 amino acids. CDR3 amino acids: CASSKLWGRRDIQYF. DNA for the CDR3: TGTGCCAGCAGCAAATTATGGGGGAGGAGGGACATTCAGTACTTC.

The rearrangement uses TRBV4-1 and TRBJ1-6, with 10 positions matching TRBD1. Germline V gene sequence: CDR1 MGHRA, CDR2 YSYEKL. The length of the CDR3 is 15 residues. V gave up 1 base and J gave up 8 bases; unmatched junction bases: 2. The CDR3 protein is CASSQAGQGYSPLHF. DNA for the CDR3: TGCGCCAGCAGCCAAGCGGGACAGGGGTATTCACCCCTCCACTTT.

The chain has TRBV28 and TRBJ2-7, with TRBD1 identical over 7 bases. The CDR3 covers 14 residues. The J segment lost 7 bases and the V segment lost 6 bases, leaving 12 bases of the junction unmatched. CDR1 and CDR2 (germline): MDHEN, SYDVKM. The CDR3 reads CASRTDRALWEQYF. For the CDR3, the DNA is TGTGCCAGCAGGACTGACAGGGCTCTATGGGAGCAGTACTTC.

This clone has just one count. The rearrangement joins TRBV7-2 to TRBJ2-1; 8 nucleotides line up with TRBD2. Germline V gene lookup returns CDR1 SGHTA and CDR2 FQGNSA. The trim removed 5 bases at V and 5 bases at J, leaving 5 bases unmatched. The length of the CDR3 is 14 residues. The CDR3: CASSRGGVNNEQFF. In DNA form, the CDR3 reads TGTGCCAGCAGCCGGGGGGGGGTTAACAATGAGCAGTTCTTC.

This chain uses TRBV9 with TRBJ1-1; TRBD1 matches at 7 bases. V was pared by 0 bases and J by 3 bases, with 5 bases of the junction left unmatched. CDR1 is SGDLS, CDR2 YYNGEE, per germline. The CDR3 sequence is 15 residues long. CDR3 in amino acids: CASSVGLGTDTEAFF. The CDR3 bases are TGTGCCAGCAGCGTAGGATTAGGGACAGACACTGAAGCTTTCTTT.

This clone has more than one count but fewer than ten. The chain carries TRBV7-6 and TRBJ1-5; D gene ambiguous. With 1 base removed from V and 3 bases from J, the gap between germline ends came to 7 bases. The CDR3 runs to 14 residues. Germline lookup yields CDR1 SGHVS and CDR2 FNYEAQ. CDR3 bases: TGTGCCAGCAGCTTAGGCGGGAACAATCAGCCCCAGCATTTT. It specifies CASSLGGNNQPQHF.

The rearrangement uses TRBV5-1 and TRBJ2-7; 7 positions match TRBD1. The ends lost 0 bases at V and 4 bases at J; junction bases unmatched: 7. The CDR3 sequence is 15 residues long. The germline CDR1 and CDR2 sequences are SGHRS and YFSETQ. CDR3: CASSLVEQGLYEQYF. The CDR3 bases are TGCGCCAGCAGCTTGGTGGAACAGGGGTTATACGAGCAGTACTTC.

This chain links TRBV9 with TRBJ2-1, with 8 bases lining up with TRBD2. The CDR3 loop spans 13 amino acids. Trimming at V came to 4 bases and at J to 9 bases, leaving 6 bases not matched to a gene. Looked up from germline, CDR1 is SGDLS and CDR2 is YYNGEE. The CDR3 here is CASSLSGVTEQFF. In nucleotides, the CDR3 is TGTGCCAGCAGCCTTAGCGGGGTCACTGAGCAGTTCTTC.

V and J are TRBV19 and TRBJ2-1, with 12 bases aligning to TRBD2. V gave up 11 bases and J gave up 8 bases; unmatched junction bases: 10. This CDR3 region has 14 residues. Germline V gives CDR1 LNHDA, CDR2 SQIVND (reference sequence). In DNA, the CDR3 is TGTGCCTCCTCGACTAGCGGGAGCTCCGATGAGCAGTTCTTC. It is translated as CASSTSGSSDEQFF.

The V and J genes are TRBV18 and TRBJ1-1, with D possibly matching TRBD1 (6 bases). The CDR3 totals 15 residues. Germline CDR1 reads KGHSH; CDR2 reads LQKENI. Deletions cut 3 bases from V and 2 bases from J, with 13 bases between. As DNA, the CDR3 is TGTGCCAGCTCACCTCCTGGGGGCAGAAACACTGAAGCTTTCTTT. Translation gives CASSPPGGRNTEAFF.

This chain uses TRBV19 with TRBJ1-5, with D possibly TRBD1 on 5 matching bases. In germline, CDR1 is LNHDA, CDR2 SQIVND (reference sequence). The ends were cut back, 6 bases at V and 2 bases at J, with 14 bases in the middle. The CDR3 spans 15 residues. DNA for the CDR3: TGTGCCAGTAGCTCAAGGGGCGGAGGCAATCAGCCCCAGCATTTT. This translates into CASSSRGGGNQPQHF.

J is TRBJ1-1 and V is TRBV4-3; 8 nucleotides align to TRBD1. Germline lookup yields CDR1 LGHNA and CDR2 YSLEER. J gave up 0 bases and V 1 base, and 7 bases lay outside the gene matches. This CDR3 spans 17 amino acids. The CDR3 DNA reads as TGCGCCAGCAGCCAAGTATTTACAGGGGGAATGAACACTGAAGCTTTCTTT. This codes for CASSQVFTGGMNTEAFF.

This chain links TRBV7-2 with TRBJ1-3; D gene ambiguous. Between the trimmed V and J ends, which lost 0 bases and 4 bases, there was a span of 10 bases. The CDR3 length is 15 residues. Germline CDR1 SGHTA, CDR2 FQGNSA. CDR3 in DNA: TGTGCCAGCAGCTTAGCGATGGCCAACGGAAACACCATATATTTT. This sequence encodes CASSLAMANGNTIYF.

This clone was seen a single time. The chain combines TRBV6-1 with TRBJ2-7; 7 positions match TRBD2. CDR1 is MNHNS and CDR2 is SASEGT in the germline V gene. Losses at the gene ends were 4 bases for V and 4 bases for J; bases not matched to a gene: 7. The CDR3 extends over 14 amino acids. CDR3 protein: CASSALAVLYEQYF. The CDR3, as DNA: TGTGCCAGCAGTGCCCTAGCGGTCTTGTACGAGCAGTACTTC.

The chain uses TRBV5-1 and TRBJ2-7; 9 bases fit TRBD1. Trimming removed 4 bases from V and 9 bases from J; junction bases left unmatched: 8. The germline CDR1 and CDR2 sequences are SGHRS and YFSETQ. The CDR3 covers 13 residues. The CDR3 sequence is CASSMDPDRGQYF. The CDR3 DNA follows: TGCGCCAGCAGCATGGACCCGGACAGGGGGCAGTACTTC.

CDR3 bases: TGTGCCAGCAGCTTGGCCGTTCCCGATACGCAGTATTTT. Translating it yields CASSLAVPDTQYF. This sequence joins TRBV5-4 and TRBJ2-3; D is unresolved. The V end was cut by 0 bases, the J end by 6 bases, with 8 bases between. Germline-derived CDR1 and CDR2 are SGHNT and YYREEE (reference sequence). The CDR3 has 13 amino acids. Based on the CDR3 plus reference TRBV5-4 and TRBJ2-3, the full variable domain is ETGVTQSPTHLIKTRGQQVTLRCSSQSGHNTVSWYQQALGQGPQFIFQYYREEENGRGNFPPRFSGLQFPNYSSELNVNALELDDSALYLCASSLAVPDTQYFGPGTRLTVL.

This clone came up once. The chain carries TRBV4-3 and TRBJ2-1, with a tentative D call TRBD1 (5 bases). Deletions cut 4 bases from V and 1 base from J, with 23 bases between. CDR3 length: 19 amino acids. Germline V gene sequence: CDR1 LGHNA, CDR2 YSLEER. The CDR3 sequence: CASSRYKRSRELSYNEQFF. The CDR3, as DNA: TGCGCCAGCAGCCGATACAAGAGGTCCAGGGAATTATCCTACAATGAGCAGTTCTTC.